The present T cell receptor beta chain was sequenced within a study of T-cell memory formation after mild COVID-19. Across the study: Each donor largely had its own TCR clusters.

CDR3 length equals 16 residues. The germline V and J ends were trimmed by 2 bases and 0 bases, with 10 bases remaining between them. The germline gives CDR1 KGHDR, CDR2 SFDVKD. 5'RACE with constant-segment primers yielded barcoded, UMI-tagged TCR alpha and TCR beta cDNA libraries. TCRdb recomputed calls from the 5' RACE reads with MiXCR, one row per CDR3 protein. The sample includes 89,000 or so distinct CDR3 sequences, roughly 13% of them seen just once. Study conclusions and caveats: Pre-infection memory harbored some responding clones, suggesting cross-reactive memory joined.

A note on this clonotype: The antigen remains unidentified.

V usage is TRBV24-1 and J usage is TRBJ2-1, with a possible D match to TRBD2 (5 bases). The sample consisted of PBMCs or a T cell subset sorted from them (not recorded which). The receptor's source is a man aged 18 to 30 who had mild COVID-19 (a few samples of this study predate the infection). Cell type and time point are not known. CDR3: CATSDSEGSSYNEQFF. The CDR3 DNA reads TGTGCCACCAGTGATTCTGAAGGGAGCTCCTACAATGAGCAGTTCTTC.